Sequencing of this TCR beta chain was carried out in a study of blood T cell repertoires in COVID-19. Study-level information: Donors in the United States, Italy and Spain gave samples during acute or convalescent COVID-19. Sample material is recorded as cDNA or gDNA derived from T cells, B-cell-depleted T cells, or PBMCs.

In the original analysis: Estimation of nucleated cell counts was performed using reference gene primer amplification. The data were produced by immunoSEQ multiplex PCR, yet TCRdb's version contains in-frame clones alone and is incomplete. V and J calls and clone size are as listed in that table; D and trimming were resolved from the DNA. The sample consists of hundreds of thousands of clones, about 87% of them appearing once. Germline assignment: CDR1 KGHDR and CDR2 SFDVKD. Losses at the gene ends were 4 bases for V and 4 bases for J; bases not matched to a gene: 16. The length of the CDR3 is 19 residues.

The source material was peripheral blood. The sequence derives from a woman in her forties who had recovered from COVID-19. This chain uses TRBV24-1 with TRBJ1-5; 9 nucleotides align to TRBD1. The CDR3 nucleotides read TGTGCCACCAGTGACCGTACCGGGACAGGGTTTGGGATGAATCAGCCCCAGCATTTT. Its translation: CATSDRTGTGFGMNQPQHF.